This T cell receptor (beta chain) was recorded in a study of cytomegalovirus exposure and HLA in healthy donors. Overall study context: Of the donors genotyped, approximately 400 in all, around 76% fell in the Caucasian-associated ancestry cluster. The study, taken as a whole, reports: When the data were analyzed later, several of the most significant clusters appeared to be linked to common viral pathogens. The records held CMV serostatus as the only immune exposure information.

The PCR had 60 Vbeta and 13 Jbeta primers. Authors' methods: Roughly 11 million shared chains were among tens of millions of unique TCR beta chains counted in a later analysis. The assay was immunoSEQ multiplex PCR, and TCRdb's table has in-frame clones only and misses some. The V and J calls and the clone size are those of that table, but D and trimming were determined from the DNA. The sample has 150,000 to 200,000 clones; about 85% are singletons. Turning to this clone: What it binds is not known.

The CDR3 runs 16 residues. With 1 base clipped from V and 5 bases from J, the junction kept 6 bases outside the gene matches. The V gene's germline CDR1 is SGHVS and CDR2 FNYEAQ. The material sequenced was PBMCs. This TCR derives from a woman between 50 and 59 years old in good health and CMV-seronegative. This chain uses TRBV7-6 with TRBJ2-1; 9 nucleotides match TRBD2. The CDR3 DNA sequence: TGTGCCAGCAGCTTAGTCTGGGCGGGAGGGAACAATGAGCAGTTCTTC. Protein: CASSLVWAGGNNEQFF.